Many counts were recorded for the clone carrying this T cell receptor beta chain. Its specificity is not known. Together with a sample-barcoded 5' primer, a J-beta primer mix was included in a second PCR lasting about 7 to 12 cycles. Each CDR3 protein is one row after TCRdb ran MiXCR on the 5' RACE reads. The sample includes some 1.6 million distinct CDR3 sequences, about 31% of them seen just once. This sample is drawn from a study of blood T cells in healthy people across ages. General study findings and limits: Higher diversity and more naive CD4+ cells were features of long-lived donors, compared to aged donors.

PBMCs, at least 7 million per sample, were isolated. Source material: blood. The sequence was collected from a woman aged 25 to 45 in good health.

DNA of the CDR3: TGCGCCAGCAGCCAAGAAGGTTTCGGGACAGGGGCCTACGAGCAGTACTTC. This sequence encodes CASSQEGFGTGAYEQYF. The chain has TRBV4-1 and TRBJ2-7, with 10 positions matching TRBD1. CDR1 and CDR2 from the germline V gene are MGHRA and YSYEKL. The CDR3 has 17 amino acids. Germline trimming cut 0 bases from V and 2 bases from J; bases unmatched to any gene: 7.